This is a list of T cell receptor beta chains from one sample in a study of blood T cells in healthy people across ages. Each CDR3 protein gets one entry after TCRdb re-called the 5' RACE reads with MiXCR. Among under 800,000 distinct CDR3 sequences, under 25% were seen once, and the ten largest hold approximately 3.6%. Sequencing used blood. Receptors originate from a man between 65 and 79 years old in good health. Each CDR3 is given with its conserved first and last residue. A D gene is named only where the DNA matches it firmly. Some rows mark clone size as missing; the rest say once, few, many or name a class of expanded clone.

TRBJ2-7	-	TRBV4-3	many	CASSQGRIYEQYF	TGCGCCAGCAGCCAAGGCAGAATCTACGAGCAGTACTTC
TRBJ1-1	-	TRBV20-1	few	CSARDVGGLGTEAFF	TGCAGTGCTAGAGATGTTGGGGGGCTGGGCACTGAAGCTTTCTTT
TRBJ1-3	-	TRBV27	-	CASSPRYGPGNTIYF	TGTGCCAGCAGTCCTAGATACGGGCCTGGAAACACCATATATTTT
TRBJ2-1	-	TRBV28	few	CASSPPQRSYNEQFF	TGTGCCAGCAGTCCCCCACAGCGGAGTTACAATGAGCAGTTCTTC
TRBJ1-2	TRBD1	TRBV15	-	CATSRDPGTGLFYGYTF	TGTGCCACCAGCAGAGATCCCGGGACAGGTCTCTTCTATGGCTACACCTTC
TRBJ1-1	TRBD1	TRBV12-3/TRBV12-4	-	CASSFVFRGTGGGNTEAFF	TGTGCCAGCAGTTTCGTTTTCCGAGGGACAGGTGGGGGAAACACTGAAGCTTTCTTT
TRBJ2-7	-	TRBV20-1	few	CSAPRDGTYEQYF	TGCAGTGCTCCTCGCGACGGTACCTACGAGCAGTACTTC
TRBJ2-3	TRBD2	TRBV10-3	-	CAIRLSGTSTDTQYF	TGTGCCATCAGGCTAAGCGGGACCTCCACAGATACGCAGTATTTT
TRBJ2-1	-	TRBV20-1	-	CSARDPLGAEQFF	TGCAGTGCTAGAGATCCCCTCGGGGCTGAGCAGTTCTTC
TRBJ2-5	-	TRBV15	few	CATSRDRKATRETQYF	TGTGCCACCAGCAGAGACCGGAAAGCAACGAGAGAGACCCAGTACTTC
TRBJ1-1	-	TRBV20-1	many	CSAPARQVMNTEAFF	TGCAGTGCTCCTGCGAGGCAGGTCATGAACACTGAAGCTTTCTTT
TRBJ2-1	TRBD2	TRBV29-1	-	CSVAGGPNEQFF	TGCAGCGTTGCGGGAGGGCCTAATGAGCAGTTCTTC
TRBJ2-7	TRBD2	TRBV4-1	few	CASSQDPGGSPYEQYF	TGCGCCAGCAGCCAAGATCCCGGCGGGAGCCCCTACGAGCAGTACTTC
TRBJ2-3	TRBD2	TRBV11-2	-	CASSLTGSGEEPDTQYF	TGTGCCAGCAGCCTTACGGGTAGCGGGGAGGAGCCAGATACGCAGTATTTT
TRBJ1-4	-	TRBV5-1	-	CASSFGTENEKLFF	TGCGCCAGCAGCTTCGGGACGGAAAATGAAAAACTGTTTTTT
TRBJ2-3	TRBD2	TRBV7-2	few	CASRRRTSGNTDTQYF	TGTGCCAGCAGAAGAAGGACTAGCGGTAACACAGATACGCAGTATTTT
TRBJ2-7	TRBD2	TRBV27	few	CASSLQGLENEKQYF	TGTGCCAGCAGTTTACAGGGACTAGAGAATGAAAAGCAGTACTTC
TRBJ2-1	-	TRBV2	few	CASRLAALDNEQFF	TGTGCCAGCCGCCTGGCAGCTCTTGACAATGAGCAGTTCTTC
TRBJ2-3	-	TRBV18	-	CASSPPLAEDTQYF	TGTGCCAGCTCACCACCCCTAGCAGAAGATACGCAGTATTTT
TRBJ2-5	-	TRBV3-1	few	CASSQDPGAGETQYF	TGTGCCAGCAGCCAAGACCCCGGGGCGGGTGAGACCCAGTACTTC
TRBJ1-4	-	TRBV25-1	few	CASSDTKGGRNEKLFF	TGTGCCAGCAGTGATACCAAGGGGGGGCGGAATGAAAAACTGTTTTTT
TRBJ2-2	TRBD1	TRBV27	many	CASSHSGTGFAGELFF	TGTGCCAGCAGTCACTCCGGGACAGGGTTTGCCGGGGAGCTGTTTTTT
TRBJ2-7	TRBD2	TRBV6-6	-	CASRLSGDSYEQYF	TGTGCCAGCAGGTTAAGCGGGGATTCCTACGAGCAGTACTTC
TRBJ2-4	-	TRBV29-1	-	CSVVGPVNTQYF	TGCAGCGTTGTGGGCCCCGTAAACACTCAGTACTTC
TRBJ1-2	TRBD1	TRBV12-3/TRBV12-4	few	CASSFGGTGAYYGYTF	TGTGCCAGCAGTTTCGGCGGGACAGGGGCGTACTATGGCTACACCTTC
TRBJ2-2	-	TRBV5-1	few	CASTTTGVKNTGELFF	TGCGCCAGCACCACCACGGGAGTTAAGAACACCGGGGAGCTGTTTTTT
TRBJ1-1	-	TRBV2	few	CASSAESTTEAFF	TGTGCCAGCAGTGCAGAATCCACCACTGAAGCTTTCTTT
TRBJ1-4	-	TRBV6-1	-	CASSSQAGTNEKLFF	TGTGCCAGCAGTAGCCAGGCAGGAACTAATGAAAAACTGTTTTTT
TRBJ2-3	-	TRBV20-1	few	CSALTRPPTDTQYF	TGCAGTGCTTTAACCCGACCCCCCACAGATACGCAGTATTTT
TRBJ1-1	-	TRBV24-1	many	CATRELRDTEAFF	TGTGCCACCAGGGAACTCAGGGATACTGAAGCTTTCTTT
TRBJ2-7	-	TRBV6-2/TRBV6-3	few	CASRERIYEQYF	TGTGCCAGCAGAGAGCGTATCTACGAGCAGTACTTC
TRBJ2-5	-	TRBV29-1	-	CSASTGGETQYF	TGCAGCGCTAGCACAGGTGGAGAGACCCAGTACTTC
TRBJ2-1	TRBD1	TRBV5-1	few	CASSSAVGTGGGEQFF	TGCGCCAGCAGCTCGGCGGTCGGGACAGGGGGAGGTGAGCAGTTCTTC
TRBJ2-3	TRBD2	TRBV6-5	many	CASSPTGLAGADTQYF	TGTGCCAGCAGCCCAACCGGACTAGCGGGAGCAGATACGCAGTATTTT
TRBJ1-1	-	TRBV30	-	CAWSARQEAFF	TGTGCCTGGAGTGCCAGGCAAGAAGCTTTCTTT
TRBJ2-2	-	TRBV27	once	CASSGLASTGELFF	TGTGCCAGCAGTGGCCTAGCGAGCACCGGGGAGCTGTTTTTT
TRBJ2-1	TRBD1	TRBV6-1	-	CASSDADRVNEQFF	TGTGCCAGCAGTGACGCGGACAGGGTTAATGAGCAGTTCTTC
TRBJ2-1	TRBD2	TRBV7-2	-	CASSSGTQRNEQFF	TGTGCCAGCAGCAGCGGGACCCAGCGCAATGAGCAGTTCTTC
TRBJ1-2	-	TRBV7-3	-	CASSPHRESDYGYPF	TGTGCCAGCAGCCCACACAGGGAGTCTGACTATGGCTACCCCTTC
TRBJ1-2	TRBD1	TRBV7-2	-	CASSNSGGTGYGYTF	TGTGCCAGCAGCAACAGTGGCGGGACAGGATATGGCTACACCTTC
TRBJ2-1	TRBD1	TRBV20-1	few	CSAREAGGSYNEQFF	TGCAGTGCTAGAGAGGCAGGGGGCTCCTACAATGAGCAGTTCTTC
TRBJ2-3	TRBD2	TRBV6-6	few	CASARERGRSDTQYF	TGTGCCAGTGCGAGGGAGCGGGGGAGGTCAGATACGCAGTATTTT
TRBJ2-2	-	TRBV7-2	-	CASSFNRVTGELFF	TGTGCCAGCAGCTTTAATCGCGTCACCGGGGAGCTGTTTTTT
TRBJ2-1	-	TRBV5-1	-	CASSLNLVAGEQFF	TGCGCCAGCAGTTTGAACTTAGTTGCTGGTGAGCAGTTCTTC
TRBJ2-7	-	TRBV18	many	CASSPPGARSYEQYF	TGTGCCAGCTCACCACCTGGAGCCCGCTCCTACGAGCAGTACTTC
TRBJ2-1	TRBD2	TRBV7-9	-	CASSVRTSPPLF	TGTGCCAGCAGCGTAAGGACTAGCCCTCCACTCTTC
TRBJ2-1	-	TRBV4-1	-	CASSPDSLPPPTYNEQFF	TGCGCCAGCAGCCCGGACTCGCTACCCCCGCCAACCTACAATGAGCAGTTCTTC
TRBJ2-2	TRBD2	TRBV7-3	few	CASSLGLGMVGELFF	TGTGCCAGCAGCTTGGGACTAGGAATGGTCGGGGAGCTGTTTTTT
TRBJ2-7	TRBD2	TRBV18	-	CASSPRGLAGVLYEQYF	TGTGCCAGCTCACCCAGGGGACTAGCGGGAGTCTTGTACGAGCAGTACTTC
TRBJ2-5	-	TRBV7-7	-	CASSPTRGGLLQETQYF	TGTGCTAGCAGCCCAACTAGGGGGGGCCTCCTCCAAGAGACCCAGTACTTC
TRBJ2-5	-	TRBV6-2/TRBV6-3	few	CASSYSGSSETQYF	TGTGCCAGCAGTTACTCGGGCAGTTCAGAGACCCAGTACTTC
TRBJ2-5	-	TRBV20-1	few	CSARKGGAGQETQYF	TGCAGTGCTAGGAAAGGTGGGGCAGGACAAGAGACCCAGTACTTC
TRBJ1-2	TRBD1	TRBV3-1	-	CASSQEGGRASYGYTF	TGTGCCAGCAGCCAAGAAGGGGGCAGGGCGAGCTATGGCTACACCTTC